This T cell receptor beta chain stems from a study of blood T cell repertoires in COVID-19. Study information: Acute-phase and convalescent COVID-19 samples originated in the United States, Italy and Spain.

The CDR3 length is 16 residues. Germline lookup yields CDR1 SNHLY and CDR2 FYNNEI. Germline trimming cut 4 bases from V and 4 bases from J; bases unmatched to any gene: 6. Clones were read by immunoSEQ multiplex PCR, and TCRdb kept only the in-frame ones, dropping some. Here the sample spans about 100,000 clones, just over 85% being singletons. The V call is TRBV2, the J call TRBJ2-3; 12 positions match TRBD2. The origin of this receptor is a human donor in a cohort sampled during active COVID-19. Sequenced sample: peripheral blood. The CDR3 is CASSGSTSGSADTQYF. The CDR3 nucleotides read TGTGCCAGCAGTGGGTCGACTAGCGGGAGCGCAGATACGCAGTATTTT.